This TCR beta chain originates from a study of shared clonotypes between healthy human individuals. Sequencing was performed with immunoSEQ multiplex PCR; in TCRdb, only in-frame clones are kept and a portion is missing. The sample records some 1 million clones, more than 60% being singletons. The CDR3 spans 14 residues. Germline CDR1 and CDR2: SGHVS and FQNEAQ. The V segment lost 1 base and the J segment 4 bases; nucleotides outside the gene matches: 0. The chain carries TRBV7-8 and TRBJ1-3; 8 bases are shared with TRBD1. Sequenced material: memory CD4+ T cells sorted from blood. Subset meaning: CD45RA-negative fraction. The TCR was taken from a man younger than 35 in good health. CDR3 sequence reads: CASSLGTGGNTIYF. The CDR3 DNA is TGTGCCAGCAGCTTAGGGACAGGGGGAAACACCATATATTTT.